This TCR beta chain was identified during a study of shared clonotypes between healthy human individuals. CDR3 size: 15 residues. Trimming removed 6 bases at V and 0 bases at J, with 12 bases between. Germline V lookup: CDR1 MNHEY, CDR2 SVGAGI. Study-wide results and limits: Compared with memory subsets, naive subsets generally had larger estimated richness.

Profiled with immunoSEQ multiplex PCR; TCRdb holds only in-frame clones, not every one. The table includes about 610,000 clones, roughly 97% detected once. As for this clone: What it binds is not known.

V and J are TRBV6-5 and TRBJ1-5, with D possibly being TRBD1 (5 bases). The TCR comes from a woman aged 25-40 years in good health. Sequencing used naive CD4+ T cells sorted from blood. Stated subset: CD45RA+ positively selected. The CDR3 DNA is TGTGCCAGCAGACTGGACATGTATAGCAATCAGCCCCAGCATTTT. Its translation: CASRLDMYSNQPQHF.